This T cell receptor (beta chain) was sequenced during a study of response to subunit inactivated influenza vaccine. TCRdb reprocessed the RT-PCR reads with MiXCR, giving one entry per CDR3 protein. The data show 250,000 to 350,000 distinct CDR3 sequences, over 20% seen once. The sample here was PBMCs from blood, taken less than 22 months after vaccination. This TCR was recovered from a man between 50 and 75 years old who received an inactivated influenza vaccine.

The CDR3 DNA sequence: TGTGCCAGTGGAGCGATTGAATTGCCCTACGAGCAGTACTTC. As protein: CASGAIELPYEQYF. The chain is built from TRBV6-2 or TRBV6-3 and TRBJ2-7, with D hard to call. CDR1 and CDR2 (germline): MNHEY, SVGEGT. V lost 9 bases to trimming and J lost 2 bases, with 17 bases between them. This CDR3 is 14 amino acids long.